This TCR beta chain derives from a study of T cells in Graves' hyperthyroidism and ophthalmopathy. Uncontrolled infection, other autoimmune disease, pregnancy or lactation excluded patients. This CDR3 is built from 14 residues. Germline lookup yields CDR1 SGHAT and CDR2 FQDESV (reference sequence). Unmatched junction bases numbered 6, after V lost 8 bases and J lost 4 bases. What was amplified from RNA transcripts were TCR beta CDR3 regions. The study used the HTBI primer set for a first-round RT-PCR of the TCR CDR3. Each CDR3 protein gets one entry after TCRdb re-called the multiplex PCR reads with MiXCR. The top ten hold 15% to 19% of the sample, which has about 350,000 distinct CDR3 sequences, over 15% seen once. This clonotype was counted at least ten times.

Specimen: blood. The chain joins TRBV11-1 to TRBJ2-2; 8 bases match TRBD2. The TCR was taken from a woman aged 40 to 50 with Graves' ophthalmopathy. CDR3 sequence: CASQTGTSTGELFF. The CDR3 coding sequence is TGTGCCAGCCAAACCGGGACTAGCACCGGGGAGCTGTTTTTT.